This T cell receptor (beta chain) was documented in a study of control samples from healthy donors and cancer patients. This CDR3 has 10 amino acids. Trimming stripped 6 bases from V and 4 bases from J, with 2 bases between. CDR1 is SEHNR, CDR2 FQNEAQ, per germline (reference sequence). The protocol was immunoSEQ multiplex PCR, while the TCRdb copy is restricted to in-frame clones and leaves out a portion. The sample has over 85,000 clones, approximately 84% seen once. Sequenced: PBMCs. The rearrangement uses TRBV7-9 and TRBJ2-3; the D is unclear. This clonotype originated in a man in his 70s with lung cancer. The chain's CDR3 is CASRSDTQYF. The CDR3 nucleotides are TGTGCCAGCAGATCAGATACGCAGTATTTT.